A selection of T cell receptor beta chains follows, all from one sample in a study of blood T cell repertoires in COVID-19. Here immunoSEQ multiplex PCR was the method, and the copy in TCRdb shows in-frame clones only, minus some. In the table there are 200,000 to 250,000 clones, approximately 83% of which are singletons. The sequencing input was peripheral blood. These receptors were collected from a woman aged 30 to 39 who had recovered from COVID-19. Each CDR3 is given with its conserved first and last residue. A D gene is named only where the DNA matches it firmly. Clone size is given for some rows only: seen once, a few or many times, or a class if the clone is expanded.

clone_size j_call v_call d_call cdr3_aa cdr3_nt
- TRBJ1-1 TRBV15 - CATSRDRAGNTEAFF TGTGCCACCAGCAGAGATAGGGCGGGGAACACTGAAGCTTTCTTT
- TRBJ2-5 TRBV2 - CASTGDQETQYF TGTGCCAGCACCGGGGACCAAGAGACCCAGTACTTC
- TRBJ1-1 TRBV5-1 - CASSLAWGGSTEAFF TGCGCCAGCAGCTTGGCCTGGGGCGGGAGCACTGAAGCTTTCTTT
- TRBJ1-2 TRBV6-5 - CASSPEGWYGYTF TGTGCCAGCAGCCCCGAGGGTTGGTATGGCTACACCTTC
once TRBJ2-2 TRBV18 TRBD1 CASSPFGTGAYTGELFF TGTGCCAGCTCACCATTTGGGACAGGAGCCTACACCGGGGAGCTGTTTTTT
- TRBJ2-1 TRBV30 - CAWSVGHYNEQFF TGTGCCTGGAGTGTAGGACATTACAATGAGCAGTTCTTC
- TRBJ2-3 TRBV7-2 - CASSRSGVSTDTQYF TGTGCCAGCAGCCGCTCGGGGGTGAGCACAGATACGCAGTATTTT
- TRBJ2-5 TRBV21-1 - CARPLGTMVQETQYF TGTGCCAGGCCCCTTGGGACTATGGTACAAGAGACCCAGTACTTC
- TRBJ1-4 TRBV3-1/TRBV3-2 TRBD1 CASSQGQGWSNEKLFF TGTGCCAGCAGCCAAGGACAGGGGTGGTCTAATGAAAAACTGTTTTTT
- TRBJ1-6 TRBV7-7 - CASSRARGQTYNSPLHF TGTGCCAGCAGCCGGGCTAGGGGCCAGACCTATAATTCACCCCTCCACTTT
once TRBJ2-1 TRBV5-1 - CASSLTTTGDEQFF TGCGCCAGCAGCTTGACCACCACGGGGGATGAGCAGTTCTTC
- TRBJ1-3 TRBV7-9 TRBD1 CASRPTGGGGNTIYF TGTGCCAGCAGGCCCACAGGGGGCGGTGGAAACACCATATATTTT
- TRBJ2-5 TRBV10-3 - CAISESFGTTQETQYF TGTGCCATCAGTGAGTCGTTCGGGACAACCCAAGAGACCCAGTACTTC
- TRBJ1-6 TRBV7-2 - CASSYRGGYNSPLHF TGTGCCAGCAGCTACCGGGGGGGGTATAATTCACCCCTCCACTTT
once TRBJ1-1 TRBV5-1 TRBD1 CASSRTTGGAWAFF TGCGCCAGCAGCCGGACGACAGGGGGCGCGTGGGCTTTCTTT
- TRBJ1-1 TRBV5-1 TRBD1 CASSLFGTGVRNTEAFF TGCGCCAGCAGCTTGTTTGGGACAGGGGTAAGGAACACTGAAGCTTTCTTT
- TRBJ2-1 TRBV6-6 TRBD1 CASRRDRGIEEQFF TGTGCCAGCAGGAGGGACAGGGGGATTGAGGAGCAGTTCTTC
- TRBJ2-3 TRBV25-1 TRBD2 CASSEFQTSGGDTQYF TGTGCCAGCAGTGAATTCCAGACTAGCGGGGGAGATACGCAGTATTTT
- TRBJ1-2 TRBV20-1 TRBD1 CSASEGGDRGHSSHGYTF TGCAGTGCCAGTGAAGGAGGGGACAGGGGCCATTCCTCCCATGGCTACACCTTC
- TRBJ1-2 TRBV7-8 TRBD1 CASFGGQRGEGYTF TGTGCCAGCTTTGGGGGACAGAGGGGGGAAGGCTACACCTTC
- TRBJ1-5 TRBV19 - CASSSLGGNQPQHF TGTGCCAGTAGTTCTTTGGGGGGGAATCAGCCCCAGCATTTT
- TRBJ1-3 TRBV6-4 TRBD1 CASSQTGGGRGNTIYF TGTGCCAGCAGTCAGACAGGGGGTGGGCGTGGAAACACCATATATTTT
- TRBJ1-1 TRBV7-5 - CVRSLAGGTEAFF TGTGTCAGAAGCTTAGCAGGGGGCACTGAAGCTTTCTTT
- TRBJ2-7 TRBV6-1 - CASSELQGGGDEQYF TGTGCCAGCAGTGAACTCCAGGGGGGCGGGGACGAGCAGTACTTC
- TRBJ2-5 TRBV6-1 TRBD2 CASSGVTGLGSQTQYF TGTGCCAGCAGTGGGGTAACGGGACTAGGCAGCCAGACCCAGTACTTC
- TRBJ2-1 TRBV20-1 TRBD2 CSASRSGGPYNEQFF TGCAGTGCTAGTCGTAGCGGGGGACCCTACAATGAGCAGTTCTTC
- TRBJ1-1 TRBV27 - CASSLRGVGNTEAFF TGTGCCAGCAGTTTACGGGGGGTGGGGAACACTGAAGCTTTCTTT
once TRBJ1-1 TRBV4-1 - CASSQSGVGDTEAFF TGCGCCAGCAGCCAATCAGGGGTAGGGGACACTGAAGCTTTCTTT
- TRBJ2-1 TRBV5-1 TRBD1 CASSGTQGSNNEQFF TGCGCCAGCAGCGGCACACAGGGGTCAAACAATGAGCAGTTCTTC
- TRBJ1-6 TRBV18 TRBD1 CASSPKTGGNSPLHF TGTGCCAGCTCACCAAAGACAGGGGGTAATTCACCCCTCCACTTT
- TRBJ1-5 TRBV30 - CAWTSGHGQPQHF TGTGCCTGGACCTCAGGGCATGGGCAGCCCCAGCATTTT
- TRBJ1-1 TRBV6-1 - CASSDQAAGNTEAFF TGTGCCAGCAGTGATCAGGCTGCCGGGAACACTGAAGCTTTCTTT
- TRBJ2-1 TRBV9 TRBD2 CASSYGTSKEQFF TGTGCCAGCAGCTACGGGACTAGCAAAGAGCAGTTCTTC
- TRBJ1-5 TRBV2 TRBD1 CASSLNPTGRNQPQHF TGTGCCAGCAGTTTAAACCCGACAGGGCGCAATCAGCCCCAGCATTTT
few TRBJ1-1 TRBV4-1 - CASSQQIMNTEAFF TGCGCCAGCAGCCAACAGATTATGAACACTGAAGCTTTCTTT
- TRBJ1-6 TRBV7-9 - CASSFDSVWSPLHF TGTGCCAGCAGCTTTGACAGTGTTTGGTCACCCCTCCACTTT
once TRBJ1-1 TRBV14 TRBD1 CASSIRQGLAEAFF TGTGCCAGCAGCATCCGACAGGGTTTGGCTGAAGCTTTCTTT
- TRBJ1-4 TRBV19 - CASSLQGLLDEKLFF TGTGCCAGTAGTCTGCAGGGTCTGTTGGATGAAAAACTGTTTTTT
- TRBJ1-2 TRBV6-1 TRBD1 CASSEAGTGGFGGYTF TGTGCCAGCAGTGAAGCGGGGACAGGGGGCTTTGGTGGCTACACCTTC
- TRBJ2-3 TRBV24-1 - CATSDHQGYTDTQYF TGTGCCACCAGTGATCATCAGGGATACACAGATACGCAGTATTTT
- TRBJ1-1 TRBV24-1 - CATSDWPPANTEAFF TGTGCCACCAGTGATTGGCCTCCTGCCAACACTGAAGCTTTCTTT